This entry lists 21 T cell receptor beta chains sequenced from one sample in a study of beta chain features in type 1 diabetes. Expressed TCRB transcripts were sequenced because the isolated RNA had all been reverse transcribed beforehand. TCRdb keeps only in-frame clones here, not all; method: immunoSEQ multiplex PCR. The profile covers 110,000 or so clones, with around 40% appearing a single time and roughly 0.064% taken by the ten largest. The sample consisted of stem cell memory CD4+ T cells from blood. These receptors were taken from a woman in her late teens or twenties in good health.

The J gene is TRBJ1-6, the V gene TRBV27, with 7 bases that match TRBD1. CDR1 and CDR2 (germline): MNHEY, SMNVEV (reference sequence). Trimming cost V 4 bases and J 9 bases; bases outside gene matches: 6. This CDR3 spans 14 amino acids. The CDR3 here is CASSSQGWGSPLHF. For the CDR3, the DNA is TGTGCCAGCAGTTCACAGGGGTGGGGTTCACCCCTCCACTTT.

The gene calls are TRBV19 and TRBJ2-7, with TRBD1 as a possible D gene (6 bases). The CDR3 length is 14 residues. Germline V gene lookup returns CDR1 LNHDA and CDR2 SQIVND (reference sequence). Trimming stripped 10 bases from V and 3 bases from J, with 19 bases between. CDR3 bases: TGTGCCAAAGCGTCGGAACAGGGACGCTACGAGCAGTACTTC. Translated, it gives CAKASEQGRYEQYF.

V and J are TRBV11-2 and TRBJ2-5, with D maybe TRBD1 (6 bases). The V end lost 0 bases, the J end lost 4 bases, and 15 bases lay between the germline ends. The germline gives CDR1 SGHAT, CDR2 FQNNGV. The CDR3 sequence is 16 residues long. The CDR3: CASSLDLTGQAETQYF. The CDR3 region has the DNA TGTGCCAGCAGCTTAGATCTTACAGGGCAGGCAGAGACCCAGTACTTC.

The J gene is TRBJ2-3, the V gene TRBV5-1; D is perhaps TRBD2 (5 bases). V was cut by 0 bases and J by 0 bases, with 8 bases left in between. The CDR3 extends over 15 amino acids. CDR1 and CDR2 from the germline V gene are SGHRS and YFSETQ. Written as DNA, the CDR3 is TGCGCCAGCAGCTTGGGGCGGACTAGCACAGATACGCAGTATTTT. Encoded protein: CASSLGRTSTDTQYF.

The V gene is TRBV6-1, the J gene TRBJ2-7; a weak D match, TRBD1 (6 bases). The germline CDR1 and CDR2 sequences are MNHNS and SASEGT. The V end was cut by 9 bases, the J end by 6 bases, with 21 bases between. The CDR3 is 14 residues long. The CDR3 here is CASRTPGQGREQYF. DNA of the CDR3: TGTGCCAGTAGGACCCCGGGACAAGGGCGCGAGCAGTACTTC.

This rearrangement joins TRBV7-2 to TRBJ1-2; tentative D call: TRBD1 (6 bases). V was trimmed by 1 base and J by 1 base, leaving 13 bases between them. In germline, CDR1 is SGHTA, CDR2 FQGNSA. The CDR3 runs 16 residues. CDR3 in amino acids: CASSLVGGGGNYGYTF. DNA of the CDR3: TGTGCCAGCAGCTTAGTTGGGGGCGGGGGTAACTATGGCTACACCTTC.

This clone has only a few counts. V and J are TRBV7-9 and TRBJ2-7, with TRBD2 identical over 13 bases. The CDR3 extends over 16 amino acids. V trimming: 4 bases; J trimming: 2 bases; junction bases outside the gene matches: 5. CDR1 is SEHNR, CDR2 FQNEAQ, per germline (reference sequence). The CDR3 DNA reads TGTGCCAGCAGCTCTCAACTAGCGGGGGGGGCCTACGAGCAGTACTTC. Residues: CASSSQLAGGAYEQYF.

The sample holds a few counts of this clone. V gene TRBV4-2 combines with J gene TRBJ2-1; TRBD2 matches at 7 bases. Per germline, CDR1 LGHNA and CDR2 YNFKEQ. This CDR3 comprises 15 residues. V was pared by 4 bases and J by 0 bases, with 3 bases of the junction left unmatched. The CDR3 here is CASSPSGASYNEQFF. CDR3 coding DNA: TGTGCCAGCAGCCCCAGCGGGGCCTCCTACAATGAGCAGTTCTTC.

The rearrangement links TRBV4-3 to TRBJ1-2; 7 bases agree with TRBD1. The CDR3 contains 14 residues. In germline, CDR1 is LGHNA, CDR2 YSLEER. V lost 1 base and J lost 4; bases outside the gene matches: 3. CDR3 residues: CASSQGQGSYGYTF. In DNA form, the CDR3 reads TGCGCCAGCAGCCAAGGACAGGGTAGCTATGGCTACACCTTC.

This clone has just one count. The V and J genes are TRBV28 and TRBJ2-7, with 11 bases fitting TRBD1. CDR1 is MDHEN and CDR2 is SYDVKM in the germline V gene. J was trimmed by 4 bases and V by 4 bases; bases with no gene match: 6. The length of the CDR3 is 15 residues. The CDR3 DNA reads TGTGCCAGCAGTTCTGGGACAGGGGGAAGATACGAGCAGTACTTC. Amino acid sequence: CASSSGTGGRYEQYF.

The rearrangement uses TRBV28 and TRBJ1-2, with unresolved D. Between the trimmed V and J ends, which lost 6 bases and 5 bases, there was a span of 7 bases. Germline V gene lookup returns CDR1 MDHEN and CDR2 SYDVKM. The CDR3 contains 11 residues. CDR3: CASRRRYGYTF. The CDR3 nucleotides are TGTGCCAGCAGAAGGAGGTATGGCTACACCTTC.

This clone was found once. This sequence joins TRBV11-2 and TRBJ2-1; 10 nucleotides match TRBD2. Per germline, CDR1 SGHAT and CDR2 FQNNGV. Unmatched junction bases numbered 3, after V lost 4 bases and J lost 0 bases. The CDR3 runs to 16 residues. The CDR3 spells CASSYSSGSSYNEQFF. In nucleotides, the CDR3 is TGTGCCAGCAGCTATTCTAGCGGGAGCTCCTACAATGAGCAGTTCTTC. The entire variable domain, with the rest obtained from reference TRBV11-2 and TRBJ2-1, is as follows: EAGVAQSPRYKIIEKRQSVAFWCNPISGHATLYWYQQILGQGPKLLIQFQNNGVVDDSQLPKDRFSAERLKGVDSTLKIQPAKLEDSAVYLCASSYSSGSSYNEQFFGPGTRLTVL.

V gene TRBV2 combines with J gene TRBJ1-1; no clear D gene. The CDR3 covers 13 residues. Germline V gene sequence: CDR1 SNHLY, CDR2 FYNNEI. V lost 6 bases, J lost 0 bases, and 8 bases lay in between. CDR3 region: CASRDSVNTEAFF. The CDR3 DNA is TGTGCCAGCAGGGACTCCGTGAACACTGAAGCTTTCTTT.

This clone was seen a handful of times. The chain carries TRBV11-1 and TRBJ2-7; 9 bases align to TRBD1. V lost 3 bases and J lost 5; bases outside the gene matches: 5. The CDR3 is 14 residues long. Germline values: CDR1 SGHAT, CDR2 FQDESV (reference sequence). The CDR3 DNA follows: TGTGCCAGCAGCTTCCGGGACAGGGTCGACGAGCAGTACTTC. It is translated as CASSFRDRVDEQYF. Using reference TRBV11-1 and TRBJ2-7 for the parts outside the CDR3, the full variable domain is EAEVAQSPRYKITEKSQAVAFWCDPISGHATLYWYRQILGQGPELLVQFQDESVVDDSQLPKDRFSAERLKGVDSTLKIQPAELGDSAMYLCASSFRDRVDEQYFGPGTRLTVT.

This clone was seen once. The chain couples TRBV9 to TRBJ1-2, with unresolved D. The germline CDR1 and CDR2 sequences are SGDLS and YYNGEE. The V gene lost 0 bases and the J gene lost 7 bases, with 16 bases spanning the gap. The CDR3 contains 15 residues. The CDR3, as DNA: TGTGCCAGCAGCGTAGGTGGACTCCCCCTTGCTGGCTACACCTTC. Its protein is CASSVGGLPLAGYTF.

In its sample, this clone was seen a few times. The CDR3 nucleotides read TGTGCCATCAGTGAGTCGAGTCAGCCCCAGCATTTT. Protein: CAISESSQPQHF. The rearrangement links TRBV10-3 to TRBJ1-5; D is ambiguous. The germline CDR1 and CDR2 sequences are ENHRY and SYGVKD. This CDR3 is 12 amino acids long. Between the trimmed V and J ends, which lost 0 bases and 6 bases, there was a span of 3 bases.

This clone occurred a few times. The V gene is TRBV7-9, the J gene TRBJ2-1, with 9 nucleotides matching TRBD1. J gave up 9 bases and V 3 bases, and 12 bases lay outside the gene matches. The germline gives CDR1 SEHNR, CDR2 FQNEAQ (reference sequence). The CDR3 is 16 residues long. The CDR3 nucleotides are TGTGCCAGCAGCTTCGCCCGGGACAGGGTAGATCGTGAGCAGTTCTTC. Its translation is CASSFARDRVDREQFF.

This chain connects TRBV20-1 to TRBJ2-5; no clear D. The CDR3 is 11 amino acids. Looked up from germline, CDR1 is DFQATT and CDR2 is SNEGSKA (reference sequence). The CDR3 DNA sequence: TGCAGCTACCTAAAACAAGAGACCCAGTACTTC. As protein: CSYLKQETQYF.

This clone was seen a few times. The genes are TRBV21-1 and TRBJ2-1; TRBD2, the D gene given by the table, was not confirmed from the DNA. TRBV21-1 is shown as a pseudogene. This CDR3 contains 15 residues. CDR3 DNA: TGTGCCAGCAGCATCCCGGGACTAGCGGGCAATGAGCAGTTCTTC. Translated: CASSIPGLAGNEQFF.

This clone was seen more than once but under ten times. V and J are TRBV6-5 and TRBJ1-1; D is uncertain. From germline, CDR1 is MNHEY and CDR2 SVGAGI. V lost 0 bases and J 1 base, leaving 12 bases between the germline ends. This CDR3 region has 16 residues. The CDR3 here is CASSYSIGGENTEAFF. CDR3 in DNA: TGTGCCAGCAGTTACTCGATTGGTGGAGAGAACACTGAAGCTTTCTTT.

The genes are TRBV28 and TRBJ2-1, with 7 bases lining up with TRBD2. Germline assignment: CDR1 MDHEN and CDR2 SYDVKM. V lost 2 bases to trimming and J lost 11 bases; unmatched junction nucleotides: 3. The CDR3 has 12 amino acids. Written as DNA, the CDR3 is TGTGCCAGCAGTTTAGGGGGGGGGAAGCAGTTCTTC. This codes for CASSLGGGKQFF. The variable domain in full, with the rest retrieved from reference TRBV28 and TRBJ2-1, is DVKVTQSSRYLVKRTGEKVFLECVQDMDHENMFWYRQDPGLGLRLIYFSYDVKMKEKGDIPEGYSVSREKKERFSLILESASTNQTSMYLCASSLGGGKQFFGPGTRLTVL.